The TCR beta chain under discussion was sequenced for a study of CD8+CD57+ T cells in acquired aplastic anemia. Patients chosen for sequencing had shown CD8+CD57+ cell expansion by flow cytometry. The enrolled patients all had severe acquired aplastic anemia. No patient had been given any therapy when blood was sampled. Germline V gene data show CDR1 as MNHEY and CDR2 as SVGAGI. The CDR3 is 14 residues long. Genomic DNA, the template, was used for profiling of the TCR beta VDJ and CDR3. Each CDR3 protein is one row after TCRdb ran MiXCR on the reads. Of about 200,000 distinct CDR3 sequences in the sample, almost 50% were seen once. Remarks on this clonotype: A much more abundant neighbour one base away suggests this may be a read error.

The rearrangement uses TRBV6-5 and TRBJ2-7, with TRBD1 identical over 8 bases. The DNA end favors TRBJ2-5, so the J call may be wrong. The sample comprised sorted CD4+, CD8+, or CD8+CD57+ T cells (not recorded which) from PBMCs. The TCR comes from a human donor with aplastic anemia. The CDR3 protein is CASSMDRVGGTQYF. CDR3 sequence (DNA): TGTGCCAGCAGTATGGACAGGGTAGGGGGGACCCAGTACTTC.